These 17 T cell receptor beta chains share one sample of origin, sequenced in a study of T cells in Graves' hyperthyroidism and ophthalmopathy. The CDR3 regions of TCR beta were amplified from RNA transcripts. First-round RT-PCR targeting the TCR CDR3 was performed with the HTBI primer set. TCRdb fed the multiplex PCR reads into MiXCR, producing one record per CDR3 protein. The repertoire holds 400,000 to 600,000 distinct CDR3 sequences, with more than 20% as singletons. Sequenced: blood. These receptors were obtained from a man between 18 and 35 years old with Graves' hyperthyroidism.

This clonotype was detected ten times or more. The V gene is TRBV2, the J gene TRBJ2-7; unclear D gene. V lost 0 bases and J lost 0, with 12 bases in between. The CDR3 runs to 16 residues. CDR1 is SNHLY, CDR2 FYNNEI, per germline. CDR3 in DNA: TGTGCCAGCAGTGAAGCTAGAGACGCCCCCTCCTACGAGCAGTACTTC. It yields the protein CASSEARDAPSYEQYF. Based on the CDR3 plus reference TRBV2 and TRBJ2-7, the full variable domain is EPEVTQTPSHQVTQMGQEVILRCVPISNHLYFYWYRQILGQKVEFLVSFYNNEISEKSEIFDDQFSVERPDGSNFTLKIRSTKLEDSAMYFCASSEARDAPSYEQYFGPGTRLTVT.

At least ten counts were recorded for this clonotype. The gene calls are TRBV6-1 and TRBJ2-7; 8 nucleotides line up with TRBD2. The germline V gene encodes CDR1 MNHNS and CDR2 SASEGT. The CDR3 covers 15 residues. J gave up 0 bases and V 6 bases, and 7 bases lay outside the gene matches. CDR3 in DNA: TGTGCCAGCAGGCGGCGGGGGGACTCCTCCTACGAGCAGTACTTC. Its protein product is CASRRRGDSSYEQYF.

This clonotype was observed a handful of times. The chain employs TRBV28 and TRBJ2-6, with a tentative D call TRBD2 (6 bases). Trimming left V 4 bases short and J 1 base short, with 14 bases between. The CDR3 runs to 17 residues. The germline gives CDR1 MDHEN, CDR2 SYDVKM. CDR3 sequence: CASSSGAGPSGANVLTF. CDR3 nucleotide sequence: TGTGCCAGCAGTTCTGGGGCGGGACCGTCTGGGGCCAACGTCCTGACTTTC.

This clonotype was detected many times. V is TRBV20-1 and J is TRBJ2-4, with D perhaps TRBD1 (6 bases). From germline, CDR1 is DFQATT and CDR2 SNEGSKA (reference sequence). V lost 0 bases and J 10 bases, leaving 16 bases between the germline ends. CDR3 length: 14 residues. The CDR3 nucleotides are TGCAGTGCTAGAGATCTACAGGGCCACTCGATTCAGTACTTC. Its protein is CSARDLQGHSIQYF.

The chain is built from TRBV29-1 and TRBJ2-4; TRBD2 matches 8 bases. CDR1 and CDR2 from the germline V gene are SQVTM and ANQGSEA. The V gene end was trimmed by 6 bases and the J gene end by 0 bases; junction bases not matched to a gene: 1. CDR3 length: 13 amino acids. CDR3 DNA sequence: TGCAGCGTACGGGGGGGAGCCAAAAACATTCAGTACTTC. This gives the protein CSVRGGAKNIQYF.

This clonotype was seen repeatedly, ten times or more. J is TRBJ1-1 and V is TRBV20-1; D is uncertain. V was trimmed by 3 bases and J by 1 base, leaving 15 bases between them. The germline CDR1 and CDR2 sequences are DFQATT and SNEGSKA (reference sequence). This CDR3 spans 15 amino acids. CDR3 residues: CSARSRVLGNTEAFF. As DNA, the CDR3 is TGCAGTGCTAGGAGCCGTGTCTTGGGGAACACTGAAGCTTTCTTT.

The CDR3 DNA reads as TGTGCCAGCACGACAGGGGCGAACTACGAGCAGTACTTC. Protein sequence: CASTTGANYEQYF. V usage is TRBV28 and J usage is TRBJ2-7, with TRBD1 identical over 8 bases. Germline lookup yields CDR1 MDHEN and CDR2 SYDVKM. This CDR3 has 13 residues. Germline trimming cut 7 bases from V and 3 bases from J; bases unmatched to any gene: 5.

This clonotype was detected many times. This rearrangement joins TRBV6-1 to TRBJ2-7; 12 nucleotides line up with TRBD1. CDR1 is MNHNS, CDR2 SASEGT, per germline. This CDR3 comprises 13 residues. The J segment lost 11 bases and the V segment lost 6 bases, leaving 8 bases of the junction unmatched. For the CDR3, the DNA is TGTGCCAGCAGATCCGGGACAGGGGGCAATGAGTACTTC. It translates to CASRSGTGGNEYF.

This clonotype was seen ten or more times. The rearrangement links TRBV28 to TRBJ1-1; no clear D. CDR3 length: 14 amino acids. V was cut by 2 bases and J by 2 bases, with 9 bases left in between. CDR1 and CDR2 from the germline V gene are MDHEN and SYDVKM. CDR3 DNA: TGTGCCAGCAGTTTAAGGTCGGCAAACACTGAAGCTTTCTTT. It translates to CASSLRSANTEAFF.

A remark on this clonotype: Here the CDR3 omits its conserved ending phenylalanine or tryptophan, so a read error is the likely source. This chain connects TRBV28 to TRBJ2-3, with 9 bases identical to TRBD1. Germline CDR1 MDHEN, CDR2 SYDVKM. Trimming at V came to 7 bases and at J to 2 bases, leaving 7 bases not matched to a gene. The CDR3 has 15 amino acids. The CDR3 is CASNPGQGSTDTQYC. The CDR3 DNA sequence: TGTGCCAGCAATCCGGGACAGGGATCCACAGATACGCAGTATTGT.

This clonotype was picked up many times. V gene TRBV6-1 combines with J gene TRBJ2-7; D remains unclear. The CDR3 runs to 13 residues. Germline assignment: CDR1 MNHNS and CDR2 SASEGT. V dropped 4 bases and J dropped 0 bases, with 7 bases sitting between them. The CDR3 nucleotides read TGTGCCAGCAGTGCCAGGACCTCCTACGAGCAGTACTTC. Its protein is CASSARTSYEQYF.

There are many counts of this clonotype. The chain carries TRBV29-1 and TRBJ1-2; possible D gene TRBD1, 5 bases. V lost 0 bases and J 7 bases, leaving 9 bases between the germline ends. CDR3 length: 12 residues. The germline V gene has CDR1 SQVTM and CDR2 ANQGSEA. The CDR3 sequence is CSVEDPQVGYTF. In DNA form, the CDR3 reads TGCAGCGTTGAAGACCCACAGGTTGGCTACACCTTC.

This clonotype has a count of ten or more. The V call is TRBV12-3 or TRBV12-4, the J call TRBJ1-3, with 7 positions matching TRBD1. Germline trimming cut 3 bases from V and 5 bases from J; bases unmatched to any gene: 4. The CDR3 has 14 residues. The CDR3 sequence is CASSLGQSRNTIYF. The CDR3 nucleotides are TGTGCCAGCAGTTTGGGACAGTCGAGAAACACCATATATTTT.

This clonotype has a count of ten or more. The chain is built from TRBV19 and TRBJ1-2; perhaps TRBD1 as D (5 bases). Germline V gene lookup returns CDR1 LNHDA and CDR2 SQIVND (reference sequence). Trimming took off 7 bases at V and 5 bases at J, with 14 bases between the two ends. The CDR3 loop spans 13 amino acids. This CDR3 is CASTSGPVYGYTF. The CDR3 DNA reads as TGTGCCAGTACCTCGGGACCGGTATATGGCTACACCTTC.

The CDR3 DNA reads TGCAGCGTTGGGGCAAGAAACACCGGGGAGCTGTTTTTT. It specifies CSVGARNTGELFF. The rearrangement uses TRBV29-1 and TRBJ2-2; D remains ambiguous. The length of the CDR3 is 13 residues. Germline-derived CDR1 and CDR2 are SQVTM and ANQGSEA. V lost 4 bases and J lost 2, with 8 bases in between.

This clonotype has a handful of counts. One end of the junction varies from germline; a read error may be responsible. DNA of the CDR3: TGTGCCAGCAGTGAAGTAGTTGCGTCTAGCGGGGGCCGAGTAGGGAACGCCGGGGAGCTGTTTTTT. It is translated as CASSEVVASSGGRVGNAGELFF. V is TRBV2 and J is TRBJ2-2; 10 bases match TRBD2. The CDR3 covers 22 residues. The V gene's germline CDR1 is SNHLY and CDR2 FYNNEI.

The V call is TRBV7-9, the J call TRBJ2-7; D is possibly TRBD2 (5 bases). Trimming took off 4 bases at V and 7 bases at J, with 11 bases between the two ends. The germline V gene has CDR1 SEHNR and CDR2 FQNEAQ (reference sequence). The CDR3 has 12 residues. The CDR3 loop reads CASSSLALEQYF. CDR3 nucleotide sequence: TGTGCCAGCAGCTCCCTAGCCTTGGAGCAGTACTTC.